The next 3 T cell receptor beta chains were all read from a single sample in a study of blood T cells in healthy people across ages. A second roughly 6 to 11 cycle PCR used barcoded and J-beta primers. TCRdb re-analysed the 5' RACE reads in MiXCR, keeping a single row per CDR3 protein. The sample includes 780,000 or so distinct CDR3 sequences, roughly 25% of them seen just once. These records were also assigned to another study, of T cells of mothers and their children.

The sample was blood. All receptors derive from a boy younger than 18 in good health.

This clonotype was observed a few times. This chain uses TRBV29-1 with TRBJ2-1; D is undetermined. With 8 bases removed from V and 5 bases from J, the gap between germline ends came to 13 bases. This CDR3 region has 12 residues. Germline lookup yields CDR1 SQVTM and CDR2 ANQGSEA. The CDR3 DNA reads as TGCAGCTCACTCGGTAGCAACAATGAGCAGTTCTTC. It translates to CSSLGSNNEQFF.

The genes are TRBV20-1 and TRBJ2-3; D gene unclear. CDR1 DFQATT and CDR2 SNEGSKA come from the germline V gene (reference sequence). The CDR3 length is 14 residues. V lost 3 bases and J lost 1, with 11 bases in between. In nucleotides, the CDR3 is TGCAGTGCTAGCTCTCCCGTAGGCACAGATACGCAGTATTTT. Protein sequence: CSASSPVGTDTQYF.

There are a few counts of this clonotype. The V and J genes are TRBV7-9 and TRBJ2-5; D possibly corresponds to TRBD1 (7 bases). V lost 0 bases and J 5 bases, leaving 13 bases between the germline ends. The germline gives CDR1 SEHNR, CDR2 FQNEAQ (reference sequence). This CDR3 is built from 15 residues. This chain's CDR3 is CASSLAEGAGETQYF. CDR3 in DNA: TGTGCCAGCAGCTTAGCGGAGGGGGCCGGCGAGACCCAGTACTTC.